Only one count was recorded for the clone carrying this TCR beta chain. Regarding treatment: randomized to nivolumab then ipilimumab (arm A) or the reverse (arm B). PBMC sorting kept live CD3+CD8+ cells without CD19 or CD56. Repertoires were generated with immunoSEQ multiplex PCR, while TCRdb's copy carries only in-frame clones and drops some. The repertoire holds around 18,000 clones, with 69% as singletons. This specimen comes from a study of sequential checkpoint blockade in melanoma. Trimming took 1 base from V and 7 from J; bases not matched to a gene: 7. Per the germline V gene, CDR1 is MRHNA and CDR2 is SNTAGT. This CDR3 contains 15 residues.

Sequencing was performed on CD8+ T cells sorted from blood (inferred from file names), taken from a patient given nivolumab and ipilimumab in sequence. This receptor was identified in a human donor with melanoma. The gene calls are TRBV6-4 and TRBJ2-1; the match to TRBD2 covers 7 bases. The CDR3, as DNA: TGTGCCAGCAGTGACTGGGAGGGAGCGGGGAATGAGCAGTTCTTC. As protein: CASSDWEGAGNEQFF.